These T cell receptor beta chains were read from a single sample in a study of T-cell reconstitution after alpha-beta-depleted transplantation in children. TCRdb re-derived calls from the PCR reads in MiXCR, one entry per CDR3 protein. This table has a few hundred thousand distinct CDR3 sequences, about an eighth appearing once. The sample consisted of PBMCs, mostly from graft donor cells, taken 360 days after TCRalphabeta/CD19-depleted stem cell transplant. The origin of the receptors is a male patient younger than 18 who had a stem cell transplant for acute myeloid leukemia, so the T cells may come from the graft donor. CDR3s include the opening cysteine and the closing phenylalanine or tryptophan. A clone size is listed for some rows: how often the clone was seen (once, few, many), or a class if it is expanded.

j_call v_call clone_size cdr3_aa
TRBJ2-7 TRBV4-3 few CASSQDMTIVCEQYF
TRBJ2-3 TRBV5-1 - CASSLAYSSDTQYF
TRBJ2-2 TRBV6-2/TRBV6-3 few CASSYPGQGSTGELFF
TRBJ1-2 TRBV15 - CATSRDLGGYTF
TRBJ2-1 TRBV7-6 - CASSPDPGDEQFF
TRBJ2-1 TRBV4-2 few CASSHPGLAGPVNEQFF
TRBJ2-5 TRBV28 - CASSFGGYQETQYF
TRBJ2-5 TRBV12-3/TRBV12-4 - CASTLDSGGSQYF
TRBJ2-2 TRBV5-1 few CASSLFQVENTGELFF
TRBJ2-1 TRBV29-1 few CSPGGGADGNEQFF
TRBJ2-7 TRBV12-3/TRBV12-4 - CASSLTQGIAYEQYF
TRBJ2-2 TRBV7-7 - CASSLRQATGELFF
TRBJ2-7 TRBV7-6 - CASSLVRGAGYEQYF
TRBJ2-1 TRBV5-1 - CASSLVTLAGEVNEQFF
TRBJ2-5 TRBV5-8 - CASSSDRGRGKTQYF
TRBJ1-1 TRBV12-3/TRBV12-4 many CASSFGGTEAFF
TRBJ2-2 TRBV3-1 many CASSQVGLAGTGELFF
TRBJ2-3 TRBV7-2 many CASRLAGYTDTQYF
TRBJ1-1 TRBV7-2 few CASSLGGVRNTEAFF
TRBJ2-1 TRBV18 - CASSPVAGAASYNEQFF
TRBJ2-2 TRBV30 - CAWSGGHSTGELFF
TRBJ2-1 TRBV20-1 many CSARDKRTSGSLTYNEQFF
TRBJ1-5 TRBV7-7 - CASSLVVVLQHF
TRBJ2-5 TRBV4-2 few CASSYRLGETQYF
TRBJ2-6 TRBV10-3 - CAIGASGANVLTF
TRBJ2-7 TRBV28 - CASSPQRSGSSYEQYF
TRBJ1-1 TRBV4-2 few CASTSGREAFF
TRBJ2-2 TRBV29-1 many CSVVVGAYTGELFF
TRBJ2-2 TRBV12-3/TRBV12-4 - CASRRGDPNTGELFF
TRBJ2-7 TRBV12-3/TRBV12-4 - CASKLAEVPYEQYF
TRBJ2-1 TRBV7-6 many CASSPSTSGAFYNEQFF
TRBJ2-7 TRBV4-3 - CASSRGLAGERGYEQYF
TRBJ2-7 TRBV15 - CATSRETGLTYEQYF
TRBJ2-4 TRBV2 - CASYSHYKNIQYF
TRBJ2-5 TRBV11-3 - CASSRGMETQYF
TRBJ2-7 TRBV7-9 - CASSHRLAGGYEQYF